This T cell receptor beta chain was recorded in a study of control samples from healthy donors and cancer patients. Only in-frame clones appear in the TCRdb table, and some are missing; sequencing was by immunoSEQ multiplex PCR. The sample has tens of thousands of clones, around 85% seen once. Per the germline V gene, CDR1 is SGHTA and CDR2 is FQGNSA. The CDR3 totals 17 residues. V lost 0 bases, J lost 7 bases, and 11 bases stayed unmatched. The source is a woman in her fifties or sixties with lung cancer. V and J are TRBV7-2 and TRBJ2-3; TRBD2 matches 9 bases. The specimen was PBMCs. The CDR3, as DNA: TGTGCCAGCAGCTTAGCGCGAACAGGACTAGCGCTGAATACGCAGTATTTT. It translates to CASSLARTGLALNTQYF.